Listed below are T cell receptor beta chains from one sample, sequenced in a study of OX40 agonist ivuxolimab in advanced cancers. The table came from immunoSEQ multiplex PCR; TCRdb's copy has only in-frame clones and leaves some out. The sample contains about 72,000 clones, more than 80% of which appear only once. The starting material was CD4+ or CD8+ T cells sorted from blood, obtained in a trial of the OX40 agonist ivuxolimab. Receptors were obtained from an adult with an advanced solid tumor such as melanoma, head and neck, liver or kidney cancer. The CDR3 runs from the conserved cysteine through the conserved F or W. Each record gives: clone size, D gene, J gene, V gene, CDR3 DNA, CDR3 protein. A D gene is named only where the DNA matches it firmly. Size is stated for part of the rows, as once, few or many counts, or as a class when the clone is expanded.

-	TRBD1	TRBJ1-1	TRBV7-2	TGTGCCAGCAGCCAGACAGGGGGCTTGAACACTGAAGCTTTCTTT	CASSQTGGLNTEAFF
-	-	TRBJ2-7	TRBV28	TGTGCCAGCAGTTTAGCGCGGCTCCGGGCGCCCGTGCAGTACTTC	CASSLARLRAPVQYF
-	TRBD1	TRBJ1-1	TRBV5-6	TGTGCCAGCAGCCAGACAGGGATCACTGAAGCTTTCTTT	CASSQTGITEAFF
few	TRBD1	TRBJ2-7	TRBV5-6	TGTGCCAGCAGCTTTTGGGACAGAATGTACGAGCAGTACTTC	CASSFWDRMYEQYF
-	-	TRBJ2-5	TRBV7-3	TGTGCCAGCAGCTTAAATAGGGGAGAGACCCAGTACTTC	CASSLNRGETQYF
-	-	TRBJ1-4	TRBV7-9	TGTGCCAGCAGGACGGCCGCGGGCGGAAAACTGTTTTTT	CASRTAAGGKLFF
once	-	TRBJ1-6	TRBV29-1	TGCAGCGTTGAGAGGCAGATTCCGGATTCACCCCTCCACTTT	CSVERQIPDSPLHF
few	-	TRBJ1-3	TRBV30	TGTGCCTGGAGTGTAGGGCCAGGAAAAAACACCATATATTTT	CAWSVGPGKNTIYF
-	-	TRBJ2-7	TRBV7-3	TGTGCCAGCAGTTCTACTCCAGGGCAACTCAACGAGCAGTACTTC	CASSSTPGQLNEQYF
few	TRBD1	TRBJ1-6	TRBV10-3	TGTGCCACCTCGATTAGACAGGGGGACTCCTATAATTCACCCCTCCACTTT	CATSIRQGDSYNSPLHF
-	-	TRBJ1-1	TRBV19	TGTGCCAGTAGTATGAAGATCGGGACTGAAGCTTTCTTT	CASSMKIGTEAFF
few	-	TRBJ2-2	TRBV11-2	TGTGCCAGCCGCACCCTGGGGGGGACAAGTAACACCGGGGAGCTGTTTTTT	CASRTLGGTSNTGELFF
-	TRBD1	TRBJ1-1	TRBV27	TGTGCCAGCAGTTCTAGAGGACAGGGGTGGTCCCCTTTTGAAGCTTTCTTT	CASSSRGQGWSPFEAFF
-	-	TRBJ1-2	TRBV5-6	TGTGCCAGCAGCAAAAATTCGGCAGGAGTTAACTATGGCTACACCTTC	CASSKNSAGVNYGYTF
-	TRBD2	TRBJ2-3	TRBV27	TGTGCCAGCAGTTCCCCCTCTCGCGGGGGGGCCTCCGATACGCAGTATTTT	CASSSPSRGGASDTQYF
-	TRBD1	TRBJ2-3	TRBV6-1	TGTGCCAGCAGGCCCGGGACAGGAGCCTCAGATACGCAGTATTTT	CASRPGTGASDTQYF
-	-	TRBJ1-2	TRBV6-5	TGTGCCAGCAGTTCACACCAGGTCTATGGCTACACCTTC	CASSSHQVYGYTF
-	-	TRBJ2-1	TRBV29-1	TGCAGCGCCGGTCCGAGCTCCTACAATGAGCAGTTCTTC	CSAGPSSYNEQFF
-	-	TRBJ2-2	TRBV6-5	TGTGCCAGCAGCCCCGCCGGGGGCACCGGGGAGCTGTTTTTT	CASSPAGGTGELFF
-	TRBD1	TRBJ1-3	TRBV9	TGTGCCAGCAGCGTCACAGGGGACAAACTCTCTGGAAACACCATATATTTT	CASSVTGDKLSGNTIYF
-	TRBD2	TRBJ2-7	TRBV5-6	TGTGCCAGCAGTGTGGGACTAGCGGGAGGATACGCCTACGAGCAGTACTTC	CASSVGLAGGYAYEQYF
-	TRBD1	TRBJ1-4	TRBV5-1	TGCGCCAGCAGCTTGGCCGGGACAGGGATGCGGGAAAAACTGTTTTTT	CASSLAGTGMREKLFF
-	TRBD2	TRBJ2-1	TRBV19	TGTGCCAGTAGCCTCGGGACTAGCGGGCACAATGAGCAGTTCTTC	CASSLGTSGHNEQFF
-	-	TRBJ2-5	TRBV6-1	TGTGCCAGCAGTGAGTCACGCCCCGCGGGGACCCAGTACTTC	CASSESRPAGTQYF
-	-	TRBJ1-5	TRBV15	TGTGCCACCAGCAAGAGGGATCAGCCCCAGCATTTT	CATSKRDQPQHF
-	TRBD1	TRBJ1-2	TRBV7-3	TGTGCCAGCAGCCCAGAGGGGGCACATGGCTACACCTTC	CASSPEGAHGYTF
-	-	TRBJ2-5	TRBV11-2	TGTGCCAGCAGCCAAAGATCGGAGGGAGAGACCCAGTACTTC	CASSQRSEGETQYF
many	TRBD1	TRBJ2-7	TRBV30	TGTGCCTGGAGTACTGGGACAGGGGGTTCCTACGAGCAGTACTTC	CAWSTGTGGSYEQYF
-	-	TRBJ2-7	TRBV7-9	TGTGCCAGCAGCTATGGGCAGGGGGGGTTCTACGAGCAGTACTTC	CASSYGQGGFYEQYF
once	-	TRBJ1-1	TRBV19	TGTGCCACCTCAGGGGCAGGGATGAACACTGAAGCTTTCTTT	CATSGAGMNTEAFF
-	-	TRBJ2-1	TRBV6-5	TGTGCCAGCAGTTACTCGCCGGAGTCCTACAATGAGCAGTTCTTC	CASSYSPESYNEQFF
-	-	TRBJ2-7	TRBV19	TGTGCCAGTAGTTTGGAAGGGGGGCGGCACCACGAGCAGTACTTC	CASSLEGGRHHEQYF
-	-	TRBJ1-5	TRBV27	TGTGCCAGCGCCTCCGGGCAGGGGAATCAGCCCCAGCATTTT	CASASGQGNQPQHF
-	TRBD1	TRBJ1-4	TRBV18	TGTGCCAGCTCCCCGACCATGACAGGGTCTAATGAAAAACTGTTTTTT	CASSPTMTGSNEKLFF
-	-	TRBJ1-3	TRBV30	TGTGCCCTGCTCTCTGGAAACACCATATATTTT	CALLSGNTIYF
-	-	TRBJ1-1	TRBV6-5	TGTGCCAGCACTACCACTGGTATGAACACTGAAGCTTTCTTT	CASTTTGMNTEAFF
-	-	TRBJ2-4	TRBV11-2	TGTGCCAGCAGCTTAGTTGGGCCTCTGGCCAAAAACATTCAGTACTTC	CASSLVGPLAKNIQYF
-	-	TRBJ2-3	TRBV4-2	TGTGCCAGCAGCCAAGAAGCAGATACGCAGTATTTT	CASSQEADTQYF
-	-	TRBJ2-3	TRBV10-3	TGTGCCATCAGGGCGGCAGCAAGCACAGATACGCAGTATTTT	CAIRAAASTDTQYF
-	-	TRBJ2-3	TRBV28	TGTGCCAGCAGTTTGATCCGGGACGCGGATGTCCGCACAGATACGCAGTATTTT	CASSLIRDADVRTDTQYF
-	-	TRBJ2-7	TRBV11-2	TGTGCCAGCAGCTTGTTAGCCTACGAGCAGTACTTC	CASSLLAYEQYF
-	TRBD2	TRBJ2-3	TRBV10-3	TGTGCCATCAGTGGGGGAACATTAGCGGGAGGGCCGAATACGCAGTATTTT	CAISGGTLAGGPNTQYF
once	-	TRBJ1-3	TRBV30	TGTGCCTGGATTCTGAACTCTGGAAACACCATATATTTT	CAWILNSGNTIYF
-	-	TRBJ2-7	TRBV7-9	TGTGCCAGCAGCCCCGCAGGGAACCCCATGTACTTC	CASSPAGNPMYF
-	-	TRBJ2-7	TRBV28	TGTGCCAGCAGGGGGCAGGGTTCCCACGAGCAGTACTTC	CASRGQGSHEQYF
-	TRBD2	TRBJ2-1	TRBV4-1	TGCGCCAGCAGCCAAGATCGTTGGGGAGGGCCTTCGAACAATGAGCAGTTCTTC	CASSQDRWGGPSNNEQFF
-	-	TRBJ1-2	TRBV28	TGTGCCAGCAGTTCCCCGGGAAGGACCCTGAACTATGGCTACACCTTC	CASSSPGRTLNYGYTF
-	TRBD2	TRBJ2-7	TRBV5-4	TGTGCCAGCAGCCCCAATCCGACTAGCCCAGAGCAGTACTTC	CASSPNPTSPEQYF
-	-	TRBJ1-5	TRBV7-2	TGTGCCAGCAGCTTAGTCCTCAATCAGCCCCAGCATTTT	CASSLVLNQPQHF
-	TRBD1	TRBJ1-2	TRBV9	TGTGCCAGCAGCGCAGGAGGCGGGGACAGGTTCGGCTACACCTTC	CASSAGGGDRFGYTF
-	-	TRBJ2-1	TRBV7-9	TGTGCCAGCAGCACCCTTGGGAACGAGCAGTTCTTC	CASSTLGNEQFF
-	-	TRBJ2-3	TRBV27	TGTGCCAGCAGACGAGAGGCGAGCACAGATACGCAGTATTTT	CASRREASTDTQYF